The source of this TCR beta chain is a study of T cells in Graves' hyperthyroidism and ophthalmopathy. Overall study results and limits: Blood held most thyroid clonotypes expanded above 0.001 frequency.

Trimming left V 3 bases short and J 4 bases short, with 11 bases between. This CDR3 has 14 amino acids. Germline CDR1 reads SEHNR; CDR2 reads FQNEAQ (reference sequence). Amplified TCR beta CDR3 regions came from RNA transcripts. The HTBI primer set served for first-round RT-PCR of the TCR CDR3. TCRdb called the multiplex PCR reads again in MiXCR, with one record for every CDR3 protein. The table includes hundreds of thousands of distinct CDR3 sequences, about 14% detected once. This clonotype was picked up many times. Its target is not known. The cohort's ophthalmopathy patients, a group with duration under 3 months, had a Clinical Activity Score of at least 3 and a NOSPECS grade of at least 4.

This chain connects TRBV7-9 to TRBJ2-3, with D uncertain. This TCR came from a woman in her 50s with Graves' ophthalmopathy. Sequenced: blood. The CDR3, as DNA: TGTGCCAGCAGCTTGACACTTTTACCAGATACGCAGTATTTT. Protein product: CASSLTLLPDTQYF.